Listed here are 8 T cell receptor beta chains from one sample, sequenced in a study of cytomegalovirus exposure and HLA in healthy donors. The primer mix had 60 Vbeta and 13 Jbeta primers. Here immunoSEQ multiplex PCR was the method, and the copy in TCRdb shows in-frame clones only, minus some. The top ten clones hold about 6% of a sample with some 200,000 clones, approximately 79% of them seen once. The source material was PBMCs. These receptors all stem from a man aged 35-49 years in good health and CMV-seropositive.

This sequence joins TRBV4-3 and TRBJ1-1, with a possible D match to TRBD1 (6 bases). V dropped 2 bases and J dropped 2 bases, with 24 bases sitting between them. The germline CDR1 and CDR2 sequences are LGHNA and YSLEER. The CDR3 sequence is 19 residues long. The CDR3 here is CASSQFGTSAVFSNTEAFF. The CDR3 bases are TGCGCCAGCAGCCAATTTGGGACATCTGCGGTATTCTCCAACACTGAAGCTTTCTTT.

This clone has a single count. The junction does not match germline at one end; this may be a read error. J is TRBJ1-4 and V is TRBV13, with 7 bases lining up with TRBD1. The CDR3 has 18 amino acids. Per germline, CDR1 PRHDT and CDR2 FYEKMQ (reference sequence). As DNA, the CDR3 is TGTGCCGGCAGCTTAGGGGGCACAGGGGCGCTGACTGATGAAAAACTGTTTTTT. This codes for CAGSLGGTGALTDEKLFF.

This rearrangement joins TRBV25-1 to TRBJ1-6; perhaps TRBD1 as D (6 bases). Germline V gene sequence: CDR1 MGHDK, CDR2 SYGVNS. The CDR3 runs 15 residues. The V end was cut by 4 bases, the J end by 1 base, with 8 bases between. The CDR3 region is CASSATGSYNSPLHF. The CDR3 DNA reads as TGTGCCAGCAGTGCTACAGGGTCCTATAATTCACCCCTCCACTTT.

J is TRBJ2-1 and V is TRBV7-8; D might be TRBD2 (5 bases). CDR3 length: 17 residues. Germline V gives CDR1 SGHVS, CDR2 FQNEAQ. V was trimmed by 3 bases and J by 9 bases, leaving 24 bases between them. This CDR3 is CASSFPTRQTGIGEQFF. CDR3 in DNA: TGTGCCAGCAGCTTTCCCACCCGCCAGACGGGAATCGGTGAGCAGTTCTTC.

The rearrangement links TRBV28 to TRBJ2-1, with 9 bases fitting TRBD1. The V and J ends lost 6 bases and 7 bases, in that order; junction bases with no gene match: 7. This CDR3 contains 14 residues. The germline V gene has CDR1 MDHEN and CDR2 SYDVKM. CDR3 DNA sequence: TGTGCCAGCAGCCCGGGACAGGGTAAAAATGAGCAGTTCTTC. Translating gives CASSPGQGKNEQFF.

The CDR3 sequence: CASSPLHTGTYEQYF. CDR3 bases: TGTGCCAGCAGCCCTTTACACACAGGGACCTACGAGCAGTACTTC. J is TRBJ2-7 and V is TRBV4-2, with TRBD1 as a possible D gene (6 bases). The CDR3 totals 15 residues. Trimming cost V 4 bases and J 2 bases, with 15 bases left between them. Germline V gene sequence: CDR1 LGHNA, CDR2 YNFKEQ.

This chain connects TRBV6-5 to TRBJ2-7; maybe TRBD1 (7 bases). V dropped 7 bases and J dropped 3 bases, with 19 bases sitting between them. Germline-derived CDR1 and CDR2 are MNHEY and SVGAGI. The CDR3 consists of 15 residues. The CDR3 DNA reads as TGTGCCAGCACCGAGGGGGCAGGGGGGTTCTACGAGCAGTACTTC. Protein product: CASTEGAGGFYEQYF.

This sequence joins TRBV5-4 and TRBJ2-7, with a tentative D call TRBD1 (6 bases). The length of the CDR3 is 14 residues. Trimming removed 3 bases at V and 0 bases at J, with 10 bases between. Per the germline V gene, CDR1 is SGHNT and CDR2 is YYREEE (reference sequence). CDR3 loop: CASSSNRASYEQYF. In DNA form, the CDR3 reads TGTGCCAGCAGCTCGAACAGGGCCTCCTACGAGCAGTACTTC.